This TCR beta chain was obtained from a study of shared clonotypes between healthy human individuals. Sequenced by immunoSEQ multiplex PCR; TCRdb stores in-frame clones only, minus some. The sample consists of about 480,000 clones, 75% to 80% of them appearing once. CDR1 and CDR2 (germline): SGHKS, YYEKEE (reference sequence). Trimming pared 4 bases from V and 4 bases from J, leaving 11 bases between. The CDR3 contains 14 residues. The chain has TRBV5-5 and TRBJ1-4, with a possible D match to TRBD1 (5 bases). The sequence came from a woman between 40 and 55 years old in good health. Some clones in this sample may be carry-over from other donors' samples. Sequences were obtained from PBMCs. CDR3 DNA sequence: TGTGCCAGCAGCGGGGGGTCTTATAATGAAAAACTGTTTTTT. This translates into CASSGGSYNEKLFF.